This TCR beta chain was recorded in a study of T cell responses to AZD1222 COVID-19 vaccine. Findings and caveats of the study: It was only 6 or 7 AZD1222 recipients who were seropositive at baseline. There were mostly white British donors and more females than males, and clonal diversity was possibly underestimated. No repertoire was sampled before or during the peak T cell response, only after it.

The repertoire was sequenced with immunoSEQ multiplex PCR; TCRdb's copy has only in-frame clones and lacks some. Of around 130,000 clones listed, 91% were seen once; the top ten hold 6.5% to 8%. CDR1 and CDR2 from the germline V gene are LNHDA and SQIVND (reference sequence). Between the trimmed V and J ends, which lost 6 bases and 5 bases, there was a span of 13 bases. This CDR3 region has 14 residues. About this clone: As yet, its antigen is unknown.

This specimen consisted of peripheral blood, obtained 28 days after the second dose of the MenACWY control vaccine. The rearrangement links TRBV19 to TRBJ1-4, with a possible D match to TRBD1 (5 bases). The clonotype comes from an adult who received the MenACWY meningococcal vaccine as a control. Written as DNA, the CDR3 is TGTGCCAGTAGCAGATTACAGGAAAATGAAAAACTGTTTTTT. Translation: CASSRLQENEKLFF. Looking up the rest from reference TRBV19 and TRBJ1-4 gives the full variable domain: DGGITQSPKYLFRKEGQNVTLSCEQNLNHDAMYWYRQDPGQGLRLIYYSQIVNDFQKGDIAEGYSVSREKKESFPLTVTSAQKNPTAFYLCASSRLQENEKLFFGSGTQLSVL.